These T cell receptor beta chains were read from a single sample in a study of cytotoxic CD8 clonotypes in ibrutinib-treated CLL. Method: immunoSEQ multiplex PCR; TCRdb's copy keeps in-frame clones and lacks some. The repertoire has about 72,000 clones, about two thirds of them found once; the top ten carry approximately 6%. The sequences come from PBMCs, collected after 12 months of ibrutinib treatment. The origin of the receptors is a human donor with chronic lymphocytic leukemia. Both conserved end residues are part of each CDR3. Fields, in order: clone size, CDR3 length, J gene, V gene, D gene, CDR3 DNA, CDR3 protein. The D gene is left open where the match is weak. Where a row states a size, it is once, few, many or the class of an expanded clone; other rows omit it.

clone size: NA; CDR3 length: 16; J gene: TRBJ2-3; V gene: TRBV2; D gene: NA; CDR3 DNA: TGTGCCAGCAGTGAACAAGGGGCTCTCAGGTCAGATACGCAGTATTTT; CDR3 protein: CASSEQGALRSDTQYF
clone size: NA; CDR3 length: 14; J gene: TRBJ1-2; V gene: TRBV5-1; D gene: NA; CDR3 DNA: TGCGCCAGCAGCCCCGGGGGAGGGAACTATGGCTACACCTTC; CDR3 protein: CASSPGGGNYGYTF
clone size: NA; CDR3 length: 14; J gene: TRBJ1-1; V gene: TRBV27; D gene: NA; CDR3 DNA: TGTGCCAGCGTCCCTTGGGGAGAGGACACTGAAGCTTTCTTT; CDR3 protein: CASVPWGEDTEAFF
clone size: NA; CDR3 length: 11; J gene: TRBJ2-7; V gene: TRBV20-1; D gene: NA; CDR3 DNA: TGCAGTGCTAGATCGGGGCACGAGCAGTACTTC; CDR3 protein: CSARSGHEQYF
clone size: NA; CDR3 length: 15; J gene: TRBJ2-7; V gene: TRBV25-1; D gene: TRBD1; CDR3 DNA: TGTGCCAGCAGTGATAGGGGACAGGGGACCTACGAGCAGTACTTC; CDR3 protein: CASSDRGQGTYEQYF
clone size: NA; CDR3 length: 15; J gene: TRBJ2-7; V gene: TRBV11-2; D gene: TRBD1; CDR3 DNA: TGTGCCAGCAGCTCCATACGGGGACAGACCTACGAGCAGTACTTC; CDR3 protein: CASSSIRGQTYEQYF
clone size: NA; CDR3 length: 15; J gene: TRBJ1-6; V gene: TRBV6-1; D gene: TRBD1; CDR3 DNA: TGTGCCAGCAGCCCCCGGGACAGGTCCAATTCACCCCTCCACTTT; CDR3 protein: CASSPRDRSNSPLHF
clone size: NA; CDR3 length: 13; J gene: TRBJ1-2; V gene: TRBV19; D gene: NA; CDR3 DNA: TGTGCCAGTAGTATGGGCAGCCTCTATGGCTACACCTTC; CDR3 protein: CASSMGSLYGYTF
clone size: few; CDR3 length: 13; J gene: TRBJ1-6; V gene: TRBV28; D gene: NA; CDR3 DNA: TGTGCCAGCACGACAGGAGATAATTCACCCCTCCACTTT; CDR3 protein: CASTTGDNSPLHF
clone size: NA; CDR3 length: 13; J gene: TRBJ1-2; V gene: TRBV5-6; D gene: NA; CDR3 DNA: TGTGCCAGCAGCTTGGTCGACATGAGCGGCTACACCTTC; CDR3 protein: CASSLVDMSGYTF
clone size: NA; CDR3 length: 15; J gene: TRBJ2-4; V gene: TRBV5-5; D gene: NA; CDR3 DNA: TGTGCCAGCAGCTCTACCGGGACCACCAAAAACATTCAGTACTTC; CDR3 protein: CASSSTGTTKNIQYF
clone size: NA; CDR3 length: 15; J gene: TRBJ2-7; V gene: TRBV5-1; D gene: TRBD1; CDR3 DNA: TGCGCCAGCAGCTTGGAGGGACAGGGGTTCGACGAGCAGTACTTC; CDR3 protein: CASSLEGQGFDEQYF
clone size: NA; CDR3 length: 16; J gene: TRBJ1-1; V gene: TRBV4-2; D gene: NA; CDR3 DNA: TGTGCCAGCAGCCAAGAGGTGACAGGTGACCGAATCGAAGCTTTCTTT; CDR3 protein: CASSQEVTGDRIEAFF
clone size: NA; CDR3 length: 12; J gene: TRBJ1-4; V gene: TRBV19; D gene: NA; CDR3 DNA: TGTGCCAGTGGGGACGGTAATGAAAAACTGTTTTTT; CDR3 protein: CASGDGNEKLFF
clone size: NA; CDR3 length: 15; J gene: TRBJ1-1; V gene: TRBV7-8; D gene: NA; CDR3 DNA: TGTGCCAGCAGCCCAACAGGGTATCGGGGCACTGAAGCTTTCTTT; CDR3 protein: CASSPTGYRGTEAFF
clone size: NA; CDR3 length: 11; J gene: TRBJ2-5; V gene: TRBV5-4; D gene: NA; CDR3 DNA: TGTGCCAGCAGCCACACTGGGGCCCAGTACTTC; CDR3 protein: CASSHTGAQYF
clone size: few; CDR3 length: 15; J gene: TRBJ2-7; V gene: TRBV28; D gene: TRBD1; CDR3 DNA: TGTGCCAGCAGTCCCCGACAGGGATACTCCTACGAGCAGTACTTC; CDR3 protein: CASSPRQGYSYEQYF
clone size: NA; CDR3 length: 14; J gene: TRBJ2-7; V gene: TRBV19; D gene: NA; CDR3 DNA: TGTGCCAGTAGTTCTGGAGGTTTAGCCTACGAGCAGTACTTC; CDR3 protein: CASSSGGLAYEQYF
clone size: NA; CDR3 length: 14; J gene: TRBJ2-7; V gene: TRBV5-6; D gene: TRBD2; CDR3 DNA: TGTGCCAGCAGCTCGTTGGCGGGGGGCTACGAGCAGTACTTC; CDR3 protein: CASSSLAGGYEQYF
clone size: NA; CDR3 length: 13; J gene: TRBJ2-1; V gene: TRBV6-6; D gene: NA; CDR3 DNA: TGTGCCAGCATAGCCAGGACGTACAATGAGCAGTTCTTC; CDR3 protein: CASIARTYNEQFF
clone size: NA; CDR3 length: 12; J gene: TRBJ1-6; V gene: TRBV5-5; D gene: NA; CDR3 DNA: TGTGCCAGCAGCGCCAGCGGGGGACTCCTCCACTTT; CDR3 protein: CASSASGGLLHF
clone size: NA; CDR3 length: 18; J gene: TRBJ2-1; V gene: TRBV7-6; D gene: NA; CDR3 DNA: TGTGCCAGCAGCTTAGGACAGGCCGCTGGCGCGTCCTACAATGAGCAGTTCTTC; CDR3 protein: CASSLGQAAGASYNEQFF